Listed below are T cell receptor beta chains from one sample, sequenced in a study of shared clonotypes between healthy human individuals. The method was immunoSEQ multiplex PCR; TCRdb's version includes in-frame clones alone and lacks a portion of them. The table records a few million clones, just over 90% of them present only once. Sequencing was done on a sample of naive CD4+ T cells from PBMCs. The receptors here all came from a man aged 18 to 35 in good health. Some clones in this sample may be carry-over from other donors' samples. The CDR3 runs from the conserved cysteine through the conserved F or W. A D gene is named only where the DNA matches it firmly. Some rows mark clone size as missing; the rest say once, few, many or name a class of expanded clone.

CDR3nt | CDR3aa | d_gene | len | j_gene | v_gene | abundance
TGTGCCAGCAGCTTGGCCGGGGTAAGGGGAAACACCATATATTTT | CASSLAGVRGNTIYF | NA | 15 | TRBJ1-3 | TRBV5-6 | NA
TGTGCCAGCAGTTTATTAGTGGGACAGGGGGCGAACACTGAAGCTTTCTTT | CASSLLVGQGANTEAFF | TRBD1 | 17 | TRBJ1-1 | TRBV28 | NA
TGTGCCAGCAGCTCCGACAGGCCAAACATTCAGTACTTC | CASSSDRPNIQYF | NA | 13 | TRBJ2-4 | TRBV6-6 | NA
TGCGCCAGCAGCTTGGGGGTGAGCGGCCCGGGCTACGAGCAGTACTTC | CASSLGVSGPGYEQYF | NA | 16 | TRBJ2-7 | TRBV5-1 | NA
TGCAGCGTCATGAGGAACACTGAAGCTTTCTTT | CSVMRNTEAFF | NA | 11 | TRBJ1-1 | TRBV29-1 | few
TGTGCCAGTAGCGGTCAAGAGACCCAGTACTTC | CASSGQETQYF | NA | 11 | TRBJ2-5 | TRBV19 | NA
TGTGCCAGCAGCGTTGCTAGCGGACCTCCCTACGAGCAGTACTTC | CASSVASGPPYEQYF | TRBD2 | 15 | TRBJ2-7 | TRBV9 | NA
TGTGCCAGCAGCTTCTCAAGGGGAACTGGAAACACCATATATTTT | CASSFSRGTGNTIYF | NA | 15 | TRBJ1-3 | TRBV9 | NA
TGTGCCAGCAGCGTAGAAGGGTTCGGGGACACTGAAGCTTTCTTT | CASSVEGFGDTEAFF | NA | 15 | TRBJ1-1 | TRBV9 | NA
TGTGCCAGCAGCGTAGTGGTGGGAAAGGCAGATACGCAGTATTTT | CASSVVVGKADTQYF | NA | 15 | TRBJ2-3 | TRBV9 | once
TGCGCCAGCAGCCTGGTCACTGAGGGCGGGGAGCTGTTTTTT | CASSLVTEGGELFF | NA | 14 | TRBJ2-2 | TRBV5-1 | NA
TGTGCCAGCAGTGTGGGGGGGGCTGCTAACACTGAAGCTTTCTTT | CASSVGGAANTEAFF | NA | 15 | TRBJ1-1 | TRBV2 | NA
TGTGCCAGCTCACCCGGCGGGGGCGCGGCCGGCTACACCTTC | CASSPGGGAAGYTF | NA | 14 | TRBJ1-2 | TRBV18 | NA
TGTGCCACCAGGAAAGGAGGGGAGGGGATGAACACTGAAGCTTTCTTT | CATRKGGEGMNTEAFF | NA | 16 | TRBJ1-1 | TRBV15 | NA
TGTGCCAGCAGCTCGCGGGGTAGCGGGAGCAATGAGCAGTTCTTC | CASSSRGSGSNEQFF | TRBD2 | 15 | TRBJ2-1 | TRBV27 | NA
TGTGCCAGCAGTGTGTACGACGGCTACACCTTC | CASSVYDGYTF | NA | 11 | TRBJ1-2 | TRBV2 | NA
TGTGCCAGCAGCCTCCGGGACAGTGGAAACACCATATATTTT | CASSLRDSGNTIYF | TRBD1 | 14 | TRBJ1-3 | TRBV25-1 | NA
TGTGCCATCAGTCGGGGATACGGGGAGCTGTTTTTT | CAISRGYGELFF | NA | 12 | TRBJ2-2 | TRBV10-3 | NA
TGTGCCAGCATCGACACGACCTCCAATGAGCAGTTCTTC | CASIDTTSNEQFF | NA | 13 | TRBJ2-1 | TRBV6-6 | NA
TGTGCCAGCAGTCCCATCGGACAGGGTTACAATGAGCAGTTCTTC | CASSPIGQGYNEQFF | TRBD1 | 15 | TRBJ2-1 | TRBV6-5 | NA
TGCGCCAGCAGCCAAGATAGCGGAGCTAGCACAGATACGCAGTATTTT | CASSQDSGASTDTQYF | NA | 16 | TRBJ2-3 | TRBV4-3 | NA
TGTGCCAGCAGTTTCTACAGGGATCAGCCCCAGCATTTT | CASSFYRDQPQHF | NA | 13 | TRBJ1-5 | TRBV28 | few